This TCR beta chain was recovered during a study of cytotoxic CD8 clonotypes in ibrutinib-treated CLL. Study overall: Partial responders around 24, complete 2; roughly 12 progressed and about 15 stayed in remission by median approximately 64 months. The study recorded mean values of about 260,000 productive templates and 94,082 productive rearrangements per sample. Findings and caveats of the study: Upon ibrutinib response clonality rose, and upon progression it fell back toward baseline.

Genomic DNA in a quantity of about 2.1 micrograms was derived from cryopreserved PBMCs for TCR beta libraries. About this clone itself: Its antigen is currently unknown. The junction departs from the called germline gene at one end, perhaps through a read error.

From germline, CDR1 is SGHTS and CDR2 YDEGEE. The CDR3 is 14 residues long. Sequencing used immunoSEQ multiplex PCR; TCRdb keeps in-frame clones, though not all of them. The sample consists of 250,000 to 350,000 clones, around 69% of them appearing once. The clonotype comes from a human donor with chronic lymphocytic leukemia. Sequenced material: PBMCs, taken at disease progression, from a patient treated with ibrutinib. The chain is built from TRBV5-8 and TRBJ1-1, with a possible D match to TRBD1 (5 bases). The CDR3 protein is CASSQVREGTEAFF. CDR3 DNA sequence: TGCGCCAGCAGCCAAGTCAGGGAGGGCACTGAAGCTTTCTTT.